The 7 T cell receptor beta chains below were found in one sample sequenced in a study of PD-1 blockade in classical Hodgkin lymphoma. Sequencing used immunoSEQ multiplex PCR; TCRdb keeps in-frame clones, though not all of them. The sample holds about 64,000 clones, around nine tenths seen once. Time point defined: cycle 4 day 1 (C4D1), after 6 weeks of nivolumab. After autologous stem cell transplantation all patients relapsed, and prior brentuximab vedotin exposure differed between cohorts. The source material was peripheral blood mononuclear cells (PBMCs), sampled before the fourth cycle of nivolumab. The receptors here all came from a human donor with classical Hodgkin lymphoma.

The V call is TRBV19, the J call TRBJ2-7, with D possibly being TRBD2 (5 bases). In germline, CDR1 is LNHDA, CDR2 SQIVND (reference sequence). The CDR3 is 15 amino acids. With 6 bases removed from V and 2 bases from J, the gap between germline ends came to 17 bases. CDR3 sequence: CASSSATRGPYEQYF. In DNA form, the CDR3 reads TGTGCCAGTAGCAGCGCCACTAGAGGCCCCTACGAGCAGTACTTC.

The chain links TRBV27 to TRBJ2-7; perhaps TRBD1 as D (7 bases). In germline, CDR1 is MNHEY, CDR2 SMNVEV (reference sequence). V was trimmed by 6 bases and J by 0 bases, leaving 15 bases between them. The CDR3 runs 15 residues. The CDR3 is CASSLRGDSSYEQYF. The CDR3 DNA follows: TGTGCCAGCAGCCTACGCGGGGACAGCTCCTACGAGCAGTACTTC.

The chain has TRBV6-4 and TRBJ1-2; a weak D match, TRBD1 (6 bases). V was clipped by 0 bases and J by 4 bases, with 21 bases between them. CDR3 length: 18 amino acids. Germline V gene data show CDR1 as MRHNA and CDR2 as SNTAGT. Here the CDR3 DNA reads TGTGCCAGCAGTGACTCCGCCCACTACAGGGAGGGGCCCTATGGCTACACCTTC. This sequence encodes CASSDSAHYREGPYGYTF.

The V and J genes are TRBV9 and TRBJ2-1, with D uncertain. Germline assignment: CDR1 SGDLS and CDR2 YYNGEE. Trimming removed 0 bases at V and 0 bases at J, with 10 bases between. This CDR3 is built from 16 residues. The CDR3 region is CASSVGFQSSYNEQFF. In nucleotides, the CDR3 is TGTGCCAGCAGCGTAGGCTTCCAAAGCTCCTACAATGAGCAGTTCTTC.

The chain is built from TRBV4-1 and TRBJ2-7; no reliable D call. Trimming cost V 1 base and J 3 bases, with 10 bases left between them. The CDR3 is 14 residues long. Germline V gene sequence: CDR1 MGHRA, CDR2 YSYEKL. CDR3 region: CASSQAERNYEQYF. The CDR3 DNA reads as TGCGCCAGCAGCCAAGCGGAAAGGAACTACGAGCAGTACTTC.

This chain uses TRBV29-1 with TRBJ1-2; D is possibly TRBD1 (5 bases). The CDR3 loop spans 12 amino acids. Deletions cut 3 bases from V and 4 bases from J, with 9 bases between. Germline lookup yields CDR1 SQVTM and CDR2 ANQGSEA. CDR3 sequence (DNA): TGCAGCGTTGAGGGGACGCCCTATGGCTACACCTTC. Protein: CSVEGTPYGYTF.

The rearrangement uses TRBV6-1 and TRBJ1-1; D is ambiguous. Germline lookup yields CDR1 MNHNS and CDR2 SASEGT. With 7 bases removed from V and 4 bases from J, the gap between germline ends came to 10 bases. This CDR3 region has 12 residues. As DNA, the CDR3 is TGTGCCAGCACCGGATGGAGCACTGAAGCTTTCTTT. Translated: CASTGWSTEAFF.